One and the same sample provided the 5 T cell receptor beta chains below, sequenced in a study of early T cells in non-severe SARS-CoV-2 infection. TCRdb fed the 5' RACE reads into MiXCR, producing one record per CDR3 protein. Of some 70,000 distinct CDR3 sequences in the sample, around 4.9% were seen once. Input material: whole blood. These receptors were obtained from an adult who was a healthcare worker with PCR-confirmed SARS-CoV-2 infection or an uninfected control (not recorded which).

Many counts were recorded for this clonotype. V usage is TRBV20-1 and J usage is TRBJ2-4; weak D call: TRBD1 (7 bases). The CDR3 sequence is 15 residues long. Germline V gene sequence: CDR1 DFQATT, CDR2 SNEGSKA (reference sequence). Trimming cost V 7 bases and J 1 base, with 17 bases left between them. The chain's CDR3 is CSGEGGGMAKNIQYF. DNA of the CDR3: TGCAGTGGGGAAGGAGGGGGCATGGCCAAAAACATTCAGTACTTC.

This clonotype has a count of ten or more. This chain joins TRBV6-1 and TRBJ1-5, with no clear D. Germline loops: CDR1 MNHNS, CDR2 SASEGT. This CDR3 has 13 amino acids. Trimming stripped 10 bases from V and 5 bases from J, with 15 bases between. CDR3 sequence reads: CATSDWGDQPQHF. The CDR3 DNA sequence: TGTGCCACCTCGGACTGGGGAGATCAGCCCCAGCATTTT.

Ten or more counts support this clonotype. The CDR3 region is CASSYSIRGRGDTDTQYF. CDR3 nucleotides: TGTGCCAGCAGTTACTCTATCAGAGGCCGAGGGGACACAGATACGCAGTATTTT. J is TRBJ2-3 and V is TRBV6-2 or TRBV6-3, with D possibly being TRBD1 or TRBD2 (5 bases each). Germline V CDR1 and CDR2: MNHEY, SVGEGT. CDR3 length equals 18 residues. Trimming shortened V by 0 bases and J by 2 bases, and 18 bases separated the two germline ends.

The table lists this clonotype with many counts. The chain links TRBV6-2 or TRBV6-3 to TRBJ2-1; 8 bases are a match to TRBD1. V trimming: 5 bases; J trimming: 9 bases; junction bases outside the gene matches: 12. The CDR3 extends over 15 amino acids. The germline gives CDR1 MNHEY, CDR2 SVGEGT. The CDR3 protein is CASSPRGTGIGEQFF. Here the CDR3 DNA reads TGTGCCAGCAGTCCTCGAGGGACAGGTATAGGTGAGCAGTTCTTC.

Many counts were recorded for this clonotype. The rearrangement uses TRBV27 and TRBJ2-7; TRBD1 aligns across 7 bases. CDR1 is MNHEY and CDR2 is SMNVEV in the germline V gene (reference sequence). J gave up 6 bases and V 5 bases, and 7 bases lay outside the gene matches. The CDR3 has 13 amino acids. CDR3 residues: CASSPGTVSEQYF. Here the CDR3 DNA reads TGTGCCAGCAGTCCCGGGACAGTAAGCGAGCAGTACTTC.